This paragraph reports one T cell receptor (beta chain). Its matching antigen is unknown. This record comes from a study of cytomegalovirus exposure and HLA in healthy donors. About the research overall: In a later analysis, the 130 or so validation repertoires were reported to have used the same platform as the 650 to 800 first-cohort repertoires.

Only in-frame clones appear in the TCRdb table, and some are missing; sequencing was by immunoSEQ multiplex PCR. In the table there are about 220,000 clones, around 90% of which are singletons. Whole-study results and caveats: Rarity marked most TCR sequences, yet some public TCRs occurred in many donors. The tendency of first-cohort TCR clusters to co-occur in the 110 or so validation repertoires emerged from a later analysis.

The length of the CDR3 is 14 residues. CDR1 and CDR2 from the germline V gene are SGHVS and FQNEAQ. V shed 5 bases and J 9 bases; nucleotides not matched to a gene: 6. The study drew the donors from its approximately 110-subject validation cohort, separate from the approximately 700-subject first cohort. The material sequenced was PBMCs. The chain links TRBV7-8 to TRBJ1-5, with TRBD1 matching over 11 bases. This clonotype was obtained from a woman between 18 and 30 years old in good health and CMV-seronegative. CDR3 protein: CASSPDRGRGPQHF. CDR3 nucleotide sequence: TGTGCCAGCAGCCCGGACAGGGGGCGAGGGCCCCAGCATTTT.